This is a list of T cell receptor beta chains from one sample in a study of spatial heterogeneity in lung cancer. TCRdb itself ran the 5' RACE reads through MiXCR, one entry per CDR3 protein. In the table there are tens of thousands of distinct CDR3 sequences, around 5.2% of which are singletons. The source was PBMCs, collected at surgery. These receptors were collected from a female donor with early-stage non-small cell lung cancer. CDR3s include the opening cysteine and the closing phenylalanine or tryptophan. The D gene is left open where the match is weak. The size field is filled for only some rows; it gives once, few, many or a size class.

>TRBJ1-5|many|TRBV6-2/TRBV6-3|-
TGTGCCAGCAGTTACTCCGGGGGCGATCAGCCCCAGCATTTT
CASSYSGGDQPQHF
>TRBJ2-7|-|TRBV27|TRBD2
TGTGCCAGCTCCCACGGGGCGGGACTAAGCCGTTACGAGCAGTACTTC
CASSHGAGLSRYEQYF
>TRBJ2-2|-|TRBV7-2|-
TGTGCCAGCAGCTTAGCGCTCACCACCGGGGAGCTGTTTTTT
CASSLALTTGELFF
>TRBJ2-3|-|TRBV14|-
TGTGCCAGCAGCCTCTGGCGGCCCAGCACAGATACGCAGTATTTT
CASSLWRPSTDTQYF
>TRBJ1-1|few|TRBV24-1|-
TGTGCCACCAGTGATTTCTCGAGCACTGAAGCTTTCTTT
CATSDFSSTEAFF
>TRBJ1-1|few|TRBV6-1|-
TGTGCCAGCAGTGAAGCTGGACGGGGTGAAGCTTTCTTT
CASSEAGRGEAFF
>TRBJ1-3|many|TRBV4-1|TRBD1
TGCGCCAGCAGCCAGGGACTTGCAGGGGGCTCCTCTGGAAACACCATATATTTT
CASSQGLAGGSSGNTIYF
>TRBJ1-1|medium-sized|TRBV27|-
TGTGCCAGCCGACCAACAGGGTTTCTCGCTGAAGCTTTCTTT
CASRPTGFLAEAFF
>TRBJ2-7|many|TRBV7-6|-
TGTGCCAGCAGCTCGGCCGAAGGGGAACGCGAGCAGTACTTC
CASSSAEGEREQYF
>TRBJ2-7|-|TRBV7-2|-
TGTGCCAGCAGCTTAGATGGGGGCGGGAACGAGCAGTACTTC
CASSLDGGGNEQYF
>TRBJ2-3|-|TRBV18|TRBD1
TGTGCCAGCTCACCGGGGACAGGGGGCGCAGATACGCAGTATTTT
CASSPGTGGADTQYF
>TRBJ1-5|-|TRBV6-6|-
TGTGCCAGCAGCCTACTGACTGCAGGGGCAAGGGTACAGCCCCAGCATTTT
CASSLLTAGARVQPQHF
>TRBJ1-5|many|TRBV12-3/TRBV12-4|-
TGTGCCAGCAGCCTAAGGGGAGGGCAGGGACAGCCCCAGCATTTT
CASSLRGGQGQPQHF
>TRBJ2-2|many|TRBV2|-
TGTGCCAGCAGTACCTTATTGGGCGGGGAGCTGTTTTTT
CASSTLLGGELFF
>TRBJ2-5|many|TRBV7-9|-
TGTGCCAGCACACGATCGGGGAGTTTGGAGACCCAGTACTTC
CASTRSGSLETQYF
>TRBJ1-6|many|TRBV5-6|TRBD1
TGTGCCAGCAGCCTCAGACAGGGGCGCTCACCCCTCCACTTT
CASSLRQGRSPLHF
>TRBJ1-5|-|TRBV7-6|-
TGTGCCAGCAGCTTAGCGCTGGATCAGCCCCAGCATTTT
CASSLALDQPQHF
>TRBJ2-7|few|TRBV10-3|-
TGTGCCATCAGTGAATGGGAGGGGGCACCGTACGAGCAGTACTTC
CAISEWEGAPYEQYF
>TRBJ1-1|medium-sized|TRBV10-3|-
TGTGCCATCAGTGAGACAACGAGATCTCGAGAGACTCTGAACACTGAAGCTTTCTTT
CAISETTRSRETLNTEAFF
>TRBJ1-2|few|TRBV6-2/TRBV6-3|-
TGTGCCAGCAGTAGAGCCGGGACGCATGGCTACACCTTC
CASSRAGTHGYTF
>TRBJ2-5|many|TRBV5-1|-
TGCGCCAGCAGCTTAGACTACCAAGAGACCCAGTACTTC
CASSLDYQETQYF
>TRBJ1-1|few|TRBV7-9|-
TGTGCCAGCAGCCGGGTTTGGGACACTGAAGCTTTCTTT
CASSRVWDTEAFF
>TRBJ2-3|many|TRBV6-8|TRBD2
TGTGCCAGCAGTTATCAGGGACTAGCGTCGCAGTATTTT
CASSYQGLASQYF